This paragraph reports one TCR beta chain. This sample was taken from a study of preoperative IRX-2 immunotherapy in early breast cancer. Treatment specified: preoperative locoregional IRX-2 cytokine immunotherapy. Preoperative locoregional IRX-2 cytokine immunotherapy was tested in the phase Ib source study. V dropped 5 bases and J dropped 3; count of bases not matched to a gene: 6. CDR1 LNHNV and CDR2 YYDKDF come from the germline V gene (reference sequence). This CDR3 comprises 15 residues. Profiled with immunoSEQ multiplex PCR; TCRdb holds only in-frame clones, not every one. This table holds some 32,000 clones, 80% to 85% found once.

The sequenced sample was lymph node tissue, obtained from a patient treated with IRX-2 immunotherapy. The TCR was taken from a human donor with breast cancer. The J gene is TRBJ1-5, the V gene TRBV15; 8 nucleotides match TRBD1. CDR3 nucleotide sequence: TGTGCCACCAGCGCGACAGGGGCGGTCAATCAGCCCCAGCATTTT. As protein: CATSATGAVNQPQHF.